This TCR beta chain appears in the sequencing data of a study of shared clonotypes between healthy human individuals (dated by TCRdb to 2018 to 2021). Regarding the study in general: Three men and a couple of women, aged 18 to 49 years, made up the cohort. Leukapheresis yielded between about 0.94 and 8.9 billion PBMCs per donor. Different laboratories and diverse techniques were used to prepare libraries and sequence TCR repertoires, to increase sequencing depth and limit assay-specific biases. The study deeply sequenced blood TCR repertoires of five healthy adults to estimate repertoire size and the extent of clonotype sharing between individuals.

In regard to this clone: Its antigen remains undetermined. No much larger clone exists at a distance of one base, and base qualities are not known.

The donors were healthy, HIV-negative adults who had no recently reported acute infections or vaccinations. All donors were Caucasian adults living in Nashville, Tennessee, USA. In the unsorted samples, 85 million to 100 million PBMCs were counted, and genomic DNA was extracted using the QIAamp DNA Blood Mini kit. Blood was obtained by leukapheresis, after which PBMCs were separated by Ficoll-Histopaque density gradient centrifugation and cryopreserved in liquid nitrogen vapor phase. Using the deep immunoSEQ assay, TCR CDR3 regions were amplified from genomic DNA by multiplex PCR. Extracted genomic DNA from each cell subset was distributed evenly across all wells of several immunoSEQ 96-well plates, and each plate was treated as a replicate. For unsorted PBMC, about 300 ng genomic DNA, equal to 25,000 to 35,000 T cell genomes, was loaded into each replicate PCR. Ten immunoSEQ deep assay plates were used to sequence the unsorted PBMC genomic DNA. Purified libraries were measured with a Qubit 3.0 fluorometer, size-checked on a Bioanalyzer 2100, and measured again with the KAPA Library Quantification kit. Every immunoSEQ 96-well plate was sequenced on a dedicated single-read 150-cycle Illumina NextSeq 550 flow cell. The original methods were these. Because only junctional sequences without quality scores were contained in the immunoSEQ output, filtering matching that applied to full-length reads could not be performed. Sequences were annotated with PyIR, a Python wrapper for IgBLAST v1.9, using IMGT germline references to assign V/J genes and CDR3. Any read was removed if the V/J assignment was weak (E-value above 1e-6), the CDR3 was missing, or the read contained stop codons, out-of-frame junctions, or ambiguous translated residues. A V3J clonotype was defined by an identical inferred V gene, J gene, and CDR3 amino acid sequence. Percentage overlap between repertoires was computed as shared unique clonotypes divided by the size of the smaller repertoire. Three approaches were used to assess repertoire richness: RTK rarefaction, the Chao1 estimator, and Recon v2.1 estimates of unobserved clonotypes. TCRdb stores this immuneACCESS table with in-frame sequences only. Part of the clones is absent; in the studies checked, under half of the shortfall reflects unresolved V genes, and no reason is known for the rest. V and J calls and clone size come straight from that table; D and trimming were deduced from the DNA. The sample data list about 490,000 clones, and over 60% of these were observed just once. The ten biggest clones cover 10% to 15% of the sample.

Spanning cysteine to phenylalanine, the CDR3 consists of 15 amino acids. The entry retains the CDR3 DNA only, 45 bases that are in frame from base 1. V and J are truncated by 5 bases and 7 bases respectively, leaving an intervening sequence of 17 bases. According to the germline V gene, CDR1 reads MNHEY and CDR2 reads SVGAGI. What the work shows at the level of the full study, not this receptor alone: The small number of donors limited the genetic and exposure-history diversity represented. Only blood was sampled, and tissue TCR repertoires likely differ from those in blood. Pairwise subsampling led to the expectation that sequencing depth would affect the degree of clonotype sharing among donors.

The chain was built from TRBV6-5 and TRBJ1-4; a confident D gene designation cannot be given. This clonotype was obtained from a woman between 40 and 55 years old in good health. Some clones in this sample may be carry-over from other donors' samples. Sequenced: PBMCs. The CDR3 reads as follows: CASSPDWGNSEKLFF. The nucleotide sequence reads TGTGCCAGCAGTCCCGACTGGGGTAATTCTGAAAAACTGTTTTTT.